These 5 T cell receptor beta chains share one sample of origin, sequenced in a study of blood T cell repertoires in COVID-19. Sequenced by immunoSEQ multiplex PCR; TCRdb stores in-frame clones only, minus some. The sample lists approximately 50,000 clones; approximately 83% were seen once. What was sequenced was peripheral blood. Source of these receptors: a human donor in a cohort sampled during active COVID-19.

The chain combines TRBV7-6 with TRBJ1-4, with a weak D call TRBD1 (6 bases). In germline, CDR1 is SGHVS, CDR2 FNYEAQ. The CDR3 spans 16 residues. V dropped 5 bases and J dropped 5 bases, with 18 bases sitting between them. The CDR3 reads CASSPFRDIPNEKLFF. The CDR3 region has the DNA TGTGCCAGCAGCCCCTTCCGGGACATCCCAAATGAAAAACTGTTTTTT.

The chain joins TRBV6-5 to TRBJ2-3; TRBD2 matches at 14 bases. The CDR3 is 15 amino acids. The V and J ends lost 5 bases and 6 bases, in that order; junction bases with no gene match: 4. CDR1 is MNHEY and CDR2 is SVGAGI in the germline V gene. DNA of the CDR3: TGTGCCAGCAGTCGGACTAGCGGGAGGCGGGATACGCAGTATTTT. Translation: CASSRTSGRRDTQYF.

The V call is TRBV4-2, the J call TRBJ2-3; maybe TRBD1 (5 bases). The CDR3 has 15 residues. V was trimmed by 0 bases and J by 6 bases, leaving 13 bases between them. Germline V CDR1 and CDR2: LGHNA, YNFKEQ. Written as DNA, the CDR3 is TGTGCCAGCAGCCAAGATGGTGCAGGGCCGGATACGCAGTATTTT. It specifies CASSQDGAGPDTQYF.

The chain recombines TRBV7-2 with TRBJ1-2; TRBD1 aligns across 7 bases. The CDR3 extends over 14 amino acids. The V gene's germline CDR1 is SGHTA and CDR2 FQGNSA. With V trimmed by 5 bases and J by 4 bases, 7 bases remained unmatched. The CDR3 protein is CASSPRQGTYGYTF. The CDR3 DNA reads as TGTGCCAGCAGCCCGAGACAGGGAACCTATGGCTACACCTTC. The entire variable domain, with the rest obtained from reference TRBV7-2 and TRBJ1-2, is as follows: GAGVSQSPSNKVTEKGKDVELRCDPISGHTALYWYRQSLGQGLEFLIYFQGNSAPDKSGLPSDRFSAERTGGSVSTLTIQRTQQEDSAVYLCASSPRQGTYGYTFGSGTRLTVV.

This clone is classed as medium-sized. J is TRBJ2-7 and V is TRBV30, with 12 bases lining up with TRBD2. With V trimmed by 1 base and J by 3 bases, 7 bases remained unmatched. CDR3 length: 16 residues. Germline loops: CDR1 GTSNPN, CDR2 SVGIG (reference sequence). The DNA of the CDR3 is TGTGCCTGGAGTGAACTCGAGGGACTAGCGGGCTACGAGCAGTACTTC. It yields the protein CAWSELEGLAGYEQYF.